Each of the 14 T cell receptor beta chains below was sequenced from the same sample in a study of blood T cell repertoires in COVID-19. TCRdb's copy holds only in-frame clones and misses some; the assay was immunoSEQ multiplex PCR. This sample has some 260,000 clones, with roughly 88% found just once. What was sequenced was peripheral blood. The receptors come from a woman aged 25 to 39 with COVID-19, enrolled during active disease.

The rearrangement uses TRBV28 and TRBJ1-4; the D is unclear. This CDR3 comprises 15 residues. The germline V gene has CDR1 MDHEN and CDR2 SYDVKM. V gave up 4 bases and J gave up 3 bases, with 12 bases separating them. CDR3: CASSSQAQANEKLFF. In DNA form, the CDR3 reads TGTGCCAGCAGTTCGCAGGCCCAGGCTAATGAAAAACTGTTTTTT.

Only one count was recorded for this clone. The chain has TRBV12-5 and TRBJ2-3; TRBD2 matches at 11 bases. The CDR3 length is 18 residues. Germline loops: CDR1 LGHNT, CDR2 FRNRAP. V lost 2 bases, J lost 5 bases, and 12 bases stayed unmatched. The CDR3 coding sequence is TGTGCTAGTGGTTTGCCAAACTTGACTAGCGGGGTTGTAGATACGCAGTATTTT. It translates to CASGLPNLTSGVVDTQYF.

The V gene is TRBV3-1 (or the pseudogene TRBV3-2), the J gene TRBJ1-1; TRBD1 matches 10 bases. The CDR3 is 16 residues long. With V trimmed by 1 base and J by 10 bases, 12 bases remained unmatched. Germline-derived CDR1 and CDR2 are LGHDT and YNNKEL (reference sequence). The CDR3 is CASSQASGTGAYGAFF. CDR3 sequence (DNA): TGTGCCAGCAGCCAAGCCTCCGGGACAGGGGCCTATGGAGCTTTCTTT.

The table lists this clone with a count of one. This rearrangement joins TRBV6-2 or TRBV6-3 to TRBJ2-3; 8 bases map to TRBD1. Trimming took 5 bases from V and 2 from J; bases not matched to a gene: 6. Germline-derived CDR1 and CDR2 are MNHEY and SVGEGT. The CDR3 runs 15 residues. The CDR3 DNA follows: TGTGCCAGCAGTGACGAGGGACAGGACACAGATACGCAGTATTTT. Translated: CASSDEGQDTDTQYF.

Details on this clone: Different DNA sequences within this sample yield the same CDR3. The J gene is TRBJ2-1, the V gene TRBV4-3; the match to TRBD2 covers 8 bases. V lost 2 bases to trimming and J lost 1 base; unmatched junction nucleotides: 4. This CDR3 comprises 16 residues. Per the germline V gene, CDR1 is LGHNA and CDR2 is YSLEER. CDR3 bases: TGCGCCAGCAGCCAATTAGCGGGATCTTCCTACAATGAGCAGTTCTTC. Encoded protein: CASSQLAGSSYNEQFF.

Regarding this clone: Additional DNA sequences in this sample encode the identical CDR3. The chain uses TRBV5-1 and TRBJ1-2, with D tentatively TRBD1 (6 bases). The CDR3 runs to 14 residues. V shed 1 base and J shed 5 bases, with 12 bases lying between them. CDR1 and CDR2 from the germline V gene are SGHRS and YFSETQ. The CDR3 reads CASSLSQGGYGYTF. In DNA form, the CDR3 reads TGCGCCAGCAGCTTGTCACAGGGAGGGTATGGCTACACCTTC.

J is TRBJ2-3 and V is TRBV3-1 (or the pseudogene TRBV3-2); D perhaps matches TRBD1 (5 bases). Germline V gene sequence: CDR1 LGHDT, CDR2 YNNKEL (reference sequence). Trimming took 4 bases from V and 2 from J, leaving 10 bases between them. The CDR3 runs 14 residues. CDR3 bases: TGTGCCAGCAGCCTGCGACAGCACACAGATACGCAGTATTTT. This sequence encodes CASSLRQHTDTQYF.

V gene TRBV3-1 (or the pseudogene TRBV3-2) combines with J gene TRBJ1-3; no firm D call. Germline V gives CDR1 LGHDT, CDR2 YNNKEL (reference sequence). Between the trimmed V and J ends, which lost 4 bases and 0 bases, there was a span of 10 bases. This CDR3 has 15 residues. The CDR3 DNA reads as TGTGCCAGCAGCCTTAGTCCTAGCTCTGGAAACACCATATATTTT. This encodes CASSLSPSSGNTIYF.

V is TRBV4-1 and J is TRBJ2-3, with 10 nucleotides matching TRBD2. Looked up from germline, CDR1 is MGHRA and CDR2 is YSYEKL. This CDR3 has 17 residues. V lost 4 bases, J lost 6 bases, and 13 bases stayed unmatched. The CDR3 region is CASSPPASGRGVDTQYF. The CDR3 region has the DNA TGCGCCAGCAGCCCCCCCGCAAGCGGGAGGGGGGTGGATACGCAGTATTTT.

The rearrangement uses TRBV10-1 and TRBJ2-1, with 8 bases that match TRBD2. The junction had 8 bases not matched to a gene; V was cut back by 5 bases and J by 8 bases. CDR3 size: 14 residues. In germline, CDR1 is WNHNN, CDR2 SYGVQD (reference sequence). CDR3 coding DNA: TGCGCCAGCAGTTCCGGGACTAGTGGTCATGAGCAGTTCTTC. Translating gives CASSSGTSGHEQFF.

The J gene is TRBJ2-5, the V gene TRBV7-6, with 9 positions matching TRBD1. With 5 bases clipped from V and 5 bases from J, the junction kept 12 bases outside the gene matches. Germline V gene lookup returns CDR1 SGHVS and CDR2 FNYEAQ. The CDR3 runs 16 residues. The CDR3 nucleotides read TGTGCCAGCAGCACCCCCGGGACAGGGTATAGTGAGACCCAGTACTTC. Translating it yields CASSTPGTGYSETQYF. Filled out from reference TRBV7-6 and TRBJ2-5, the complete variable domain reads GAGVSQSPRYKVTKRGQDVALRCDPISGHVSLYWYRQALGQGPEFLTYFNYEAQQDKSGLPNDRFSAERPEGSISTLTIQRTEQRDSAMYRCASSTPGTGYSETQYFGPGTRLLVL.

For the CDR3, the DNA is TGTGCCAGCAGCGCCCTCGGAGGGGTGCAGTACGTC. Protein product: CASSALGGVQYV. V usage is TRBV13 and J usage is TRBJ2-7, with D tentatively TRBD2 (6 bases). V lost 5 bases, J lost 9 bases, and 14 bases lay in between. The CDR3 spans 12 residues. CDR1 and CDR2 (germline): PRHDT, FYEKMQ (reference sequence).

About this clone itself: The junction departs from germline at one end; a sequencing error may be responsible. The chain uses TRBV7-7 and TRBJ2-6, with a weak D call TRBD1 (6 bases). The CDR3 contains 17 residues. Per the germline V gene, CDR1 is SSHAT and CDR2 is FNYEAQ (reference sequence). The CDR3 region is CASSLRDTNSGANVLTF. CDR3 nucleotide sequence: TGTGCTAGCAGCTTACGGGACACAAACTCTGGGGCCAACGTCCTGACTTTC.

The CDR3: CASSPGLASFEQFF. DNA of the CDR3: TGTGCCAGCAGCCCAGGACTAGCGTCGTTTGAGCAGTTCTTC. The chain employs TRBV7-9 and TRBJ2-1, with 9 bases fitting TRBD2. The length of the CDR3 is 14 residues. Germline CDR1 and CDR2: SEHNR and FQNEAQ (reference sequence). Losses at the gene ends were 5 bases for V and 9 bases for J; bases not matched to a gene: 8.